Described below is a single TCR beta chain sequence and its context. Patients at the Seattle site were enrolled during active infection and followed longitudinally. Profiling relied on immunoSEQ multiplex PCR, and the TCRdb table lists in-frame clones only, not all of them. The sample carries just under 350,000 clones, 87% recorded once. This entry comes from a study of blood T cell repertoires in COVID-19. About the study: Sites in the United States, Italy and Spain provided acute and convalescent COVID-19 samples.

CDR3 length: 14 residues. Trimming shortened V by 1 base and J by 0 bases, and 8 bases separated the two germline ends. Germline loops: CDR1 SGHRS, CDR2 YFSETQ. This sequence joins TRBV5-1 and TRBJ2-7, with D maybe TRBD1 (6 bases). Sequencing was done on a sample of peripheral blood. The clonotype was recovered from a woman between 45 and 60 years old with COVID-19, enrolled during active disease. CDR3 protein: CASSLQQGSYEQYF. In nucleotides, the CDR3 is TGCGCCAGCAGCTTGCAACAGGGCTCCTACGAGCAGTACTTC.